Below, 7 T cell receptor beta chains from the same sample are listed, as sequenced in a study. A single record per CDR3 protein comes from TCRdb applying MiXCR to the RT-PCR reads. The sample lists about 680,000 distinct CDR3 sequences; 12% to 15% were seen once. The specimen sequenced was memory CD4+ T cells from blood. The receptors come from a female donor in good health, serving as a healthy control.

This sequence joins TRBV6-6 and TRBJ1-2; perhaps TRBD1 as D (6 bases). Germline V lookup: CDR1 MNHNY, CDR2 SVGAGI (reference sequence). V lost 6 bases and J lost 8, with 13 bases in between. CDR3 size: 12 residues. The CDR3, as DNA: TGTGCCAGCAGCGAATTACAGGGAGGCTACACCTTC. Protein: CASSELQGGYTF.

This clonotype was detected a few times. This chain connects TRBV30 to TRBJ1-3, with no clear D. The CDR3 loop spans 13 amino acids. Germline lookup yields CDR1 GTSNPN and CDR2 SVGIG (reference sequence). Trimming cost V 0 bases and J 3 bases, with 6 bases left between them. This CDR3 reads CAWSVPRGNTIYF. CDR3 bases: TGTGCCTGGAGTGTACCGCGTGGAAACACCATATATTTT.

The J gene is TRBJ2-7, the V gene TRBV9, with 7 bases that match TRBD2. Trimming removed 4 bases from V and 6 bases from J; junction bases left unmatched: 10. This CDR3 contains 14 residues. Germline V gene lookup returns CDR1 SGDLS and CDR2 YYNGEE. The CDR3 protein is CASSPGGTMGEQYF. The CDR3 DNA follows: TGTGCCAGCAGCCCGGGCGGGACTATGGGCGAGCAGTACTTC.

This chain connects TRBV20-1 to TRBJ1-5; possible D gene TRBD1, 5 bases. Germline CDR1 and CDR2: DFQATT and SNEGSKA (reference sequence). The V and J ends lost 6 bases and 11 bases respectively, with 20 bases between them. The CDR3 spans 13 residues. CDR3 sequence (DNA): TGCAGTGCCGCCGACAGCGAACAAGAGACCCAGCATTTT. Its protein is CSAADSEQETQHF.

V and J are TRBV4-1 and TRBJ2-7; weak D call: TRBD1 (5 bases). The length of the CDR3 is 14 residues. Germline V gives CDR1 MGHRA, CDR2 YSYEKL. The CDR3 here is CVSSQGSRAREQYF. DNA of the CDR3: TGCGTTAGCAGCCAAGGTTCCAGGGCTCGGGAGCAGTACTTC.

There are many counts of this clonotype. The chain joins TRBV7-2 to TRBJ2-1; D is perhaps TRBD1 (6 bases). Looked up from germline, CDR1 is SGHTA and CDR2 is FQGNSA. The CDR3 spans 16 residues. The V end was cut by 4 bases, the J end by 0 bases, with 13 bases between. The CDR3 sequence is CASSYRQAASYNEQFF. The CDR3 bases are TGTGCCAGCAGCTACAGACAGGCGGCCTCCTACAATGAGCAGTTCTTC.

The rearrangement links TRBV15 to TRBJ1-2, with D unresolved. Trimming pared 0 bases from V and 3 bases from J, leaving 11 bases between. The germline gives CDR1 LNHNV, CDR2 YYDKDF (reference sequence). The CDR3 has 15 residues. The CDR3 loop is CATSRDTPGDYGYTF. The CDR3 coding sequence is TGTGCCACCAGCAGAGATACGCCAGGTGACTATGGCTACACCTTC.